The next 7 T cell receptor beta chains were all read from a single sample in a study of shared clonotypes between healthy human individuals. Clones were sequenced by immunoSEQ multiplex PCR, and TCRdb holds only the in-frame ones, with some missing. The table includes about 2.3 million clones, about 90% detected once. Material for sequencing was naive CD4+ T cells from PBMCs. Regarding subset: CD45RA+ positively selected. The receptors shown here come from a man between 18 and 35 years old in good health. Some clones in this sample may be carry-over from other donors' samples.

The chain couples TRBV12-5 to TRBJ1-1, with TRBD1 matching over 8 bases. The CDR3 has 14 amino acids. V lost 4 bases to trimming and J lost 5 bases; unmatched junction nucleotides: 6. Germline CDR1 is LGHNT and CDR2 is FRNRAP. CDR3 in DNA: TGTGCTAGTGGTTGGGGGGACAGGATGACTGAAGCTTTCTTT. Translation gives CASGWGDRMTEAFF.

V and J are TRBV19 and TRBJ2-1, with D possibly being TRBD2 (6 bases). This CDR3 region has 17 residues. V was shortened by 3 bases and J by 0 bases, with 15 bases between the two germline ends. Looked up from germline, CDR1 is LNHDA and CDR2 is SQIVND (reference sequence). CDR3 sequence (DNA): TGTGCCAGTAGTATTCATCCCAGCGGGTCCTCCTACAATGAGCAGTTCTTC. Translating it yields CASSIHPSGSSYNEQFF.

J is TRBJ2-7 and V is TRBV7-9; D not resolved. The V end was cut by 2 bases, the J end by 6 bases, with 8 bases between. This CDR3 spans 12 amino acids. CDR1 and CDR2 (germline): SEHNR, FQNEAQ (reference sequence). For the CDR3, the DNA is TGTGCCAGCAGCTTACAACCTTCCGAGCAGTACTTC. Residues: CASSLQPSEQYF. The full variable domain, completed using reference TRBV7-9 and TRBJ2-7, is DTGVSQNPRHKITKRGQNVTFRCDPISEHNRLYWYRQTLGQGPEFLTYFQNEAQLEKSRLLSDRFSAERPKGSFSTLEIQRTEQGDSAMYLCASSLQPSEQYFGPGTRLTVT.

V usage is TRBV5-1 and J usage is TRBJ1-1; D not resolved. Trimming removed 0 bases from V and 2 bases from J, with 11 bases in between. Germline loops: CDR1 SGHRS, CDR2 YFSETQ. CDR3 length equals 15 residues. In nucleotides, the CDR3 is TGCGCCAGCAGCTTGGTTCCGGACGCTAACACTGAAGCTTTCTTT. Translation gives CASSLVPDANTEAFF.

The V and J genes are TRBV7-9 and TRBJ2-3, with a weak D call TRBD2 (5 bases). Germline CDR1 reads SEHNR; CDR2 reads FQNEAQ (reference sequence). The CDR3 length is 15 residues. Trimming pared 0 bases from V and 1 base from J, leaving 8 bases between. The CDR3 region is CASSLAGEGTDTQYF. The CDR3 region has the DNA TGTGCCAGCAGCTTAGCGGGAGAAGGCACAGATACGCAGTATTTT.

This rearrangement joins TRBV5-1 to TRBJ2-7, with 7 bases identical to TRBD1. The CDR3 length is 15 residues. The junction had 6 bases not matched to a gene; V was cut back by 0 bases and J by 3 bases. Looked up from germline, CDR1 is SGHRS and CDR2 is YFSETQ. CDR3 sequence: CASSLVTGNNYEQYF. In DNA form, the CDR3 reads TGCGCCAGCAGCTTGGTGACAGGGAATAACTACGAGCAGTACTTC.

The genes are TRBV5-1 and TRBJ2-7; 7 nucleotides line up with TRBD1. CDR1 and CDR2 from the germline V gene are SGHRS and YFSETQ. Trimming cost V 8 bases and J 7 bases; bases outside gene matches: 15. The CDR3 length is 14 residues. For the CDR3, the DNA is TGCGCCAGTCGACCGGACAGGTACCAGGGGGAGCAGTACTTC. This codes for CASRPDRYQGEQYF.